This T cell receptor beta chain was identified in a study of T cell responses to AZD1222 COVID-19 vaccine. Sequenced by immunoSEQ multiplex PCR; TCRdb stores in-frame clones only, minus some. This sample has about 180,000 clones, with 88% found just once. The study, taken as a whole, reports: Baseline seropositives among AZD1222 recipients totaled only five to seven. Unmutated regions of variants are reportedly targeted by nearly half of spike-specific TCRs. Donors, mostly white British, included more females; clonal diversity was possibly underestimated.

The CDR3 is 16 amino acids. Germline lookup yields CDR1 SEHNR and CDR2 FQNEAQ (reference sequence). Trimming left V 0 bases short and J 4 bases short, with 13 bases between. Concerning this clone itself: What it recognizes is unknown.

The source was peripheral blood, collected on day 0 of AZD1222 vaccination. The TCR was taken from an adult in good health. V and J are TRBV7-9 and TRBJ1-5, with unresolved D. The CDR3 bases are TGTGCCAGCAGCTTAGCAAGGGCTGGGAGGAATCAGCCCCAGCATTTT. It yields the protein CASSLARAGRNQPQHF.